This TCR beta chain stems from a study of blood T cell repertoires in COVID-19. As processed by the authors: Amplification with reference gene primers provided the estimates of nucleated cell counts. Measured with immunoSEQ multiplex PCR; TCRdb has only the in-frame clones, and not every one. V and J calls and clone size are copied from that table; D and trimming were computed from the DNA. The repertoire includes some 300,000 clones, around 90% of them detected once, and just under 1% sits in the top ten. CDR1 and CDR2 (germline): SGHKS, YYEKEE (reference sequence). The CDR3 contains 15 residues. V was clipped by 0 bases and J by 2 bases, with 9 bases between them.

The clonotype comes from a woman aged 25-40 years who had recovered from COVID-19. Input material: PBMCs or T cells enriched from blood (not recorded which). The chain recombines TRBV5-5 with TRBJ2-1, with unresolved D. CDR3 sequence: CASSLDIPPYNEQFF. The CDR3 coding sequence is TGTGCCAGCAGCTTGGACATCCCCCCCTACAATGAGCAGTTCTTC.